This TCR beta chain was recovered during a study of blood T cell repertoires in COVID-19. Germline-derived CDR1 and CDR2 are SGHTA and FQGNSA. The CDR3 runs to 12 residues. V lost 2 bases, J lost 10 bases, and 9 bases lay in between. Sequencing used immunoSEQ multiplex PCR; TCRdb keeps in-frame clones, though not all of them. This table has a few hundred thousand clones, about 90% appearing once. The genes are TRBV7-2 and TRBJ2-4, with D tentatively TRBD1 (6 bases). Sequences were obtained from peripheral blood. The TCR comes from a young woman with COVID-19, enrolled during active disease. The chain's CDR3 is CASSLRGQIQYF. CDR3 coding DNA: TGTGCCAGCAGCTTACGCGGACAGATTCAGTACTTC.